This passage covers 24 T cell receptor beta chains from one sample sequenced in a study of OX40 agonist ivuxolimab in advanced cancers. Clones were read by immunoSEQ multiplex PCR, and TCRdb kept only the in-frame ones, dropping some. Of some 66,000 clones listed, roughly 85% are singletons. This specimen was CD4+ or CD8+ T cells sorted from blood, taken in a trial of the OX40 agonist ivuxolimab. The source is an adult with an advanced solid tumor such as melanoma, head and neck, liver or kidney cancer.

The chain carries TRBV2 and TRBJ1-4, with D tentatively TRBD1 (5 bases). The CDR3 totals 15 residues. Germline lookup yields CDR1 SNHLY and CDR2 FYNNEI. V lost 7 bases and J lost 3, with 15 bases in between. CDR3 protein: CASTVGNRPNEKLFF. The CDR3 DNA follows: TGTGCCAGCACTGTGGGAAACAGGCCTAATGAAAAACTGTTTTTT.

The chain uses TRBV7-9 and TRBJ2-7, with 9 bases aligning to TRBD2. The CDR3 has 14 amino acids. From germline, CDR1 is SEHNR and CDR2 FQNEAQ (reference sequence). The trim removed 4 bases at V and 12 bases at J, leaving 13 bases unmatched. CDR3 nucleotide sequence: TGTGCCAGCAGCTCCCAGCCCAGTAGCGGGGGAGGGTACTTC. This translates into CASSSQPSSGGGYF.

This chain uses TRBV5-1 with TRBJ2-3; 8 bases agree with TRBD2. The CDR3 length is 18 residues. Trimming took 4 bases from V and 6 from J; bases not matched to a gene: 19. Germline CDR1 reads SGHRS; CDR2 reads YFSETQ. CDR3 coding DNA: TGCGCCAGCAGCCCCTCGGGGGGCGGGAGGACCTCGAGGGATACGCAGTATTTT. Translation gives CASSPSGGGRTSRDTQYF.

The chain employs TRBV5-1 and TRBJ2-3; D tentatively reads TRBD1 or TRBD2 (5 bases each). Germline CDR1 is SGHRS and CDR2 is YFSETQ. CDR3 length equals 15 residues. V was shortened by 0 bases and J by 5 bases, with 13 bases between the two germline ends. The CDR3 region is CASSLGWGNVDTQYF. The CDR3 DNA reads TGCGCCAGCAGCTTGGGGTGGGGGAATGTAGATACGCAGTATTTT.

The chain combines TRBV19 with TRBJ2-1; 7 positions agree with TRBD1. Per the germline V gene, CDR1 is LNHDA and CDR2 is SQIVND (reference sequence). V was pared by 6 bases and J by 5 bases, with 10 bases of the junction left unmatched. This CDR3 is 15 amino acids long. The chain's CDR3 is CASSLRQGRNNEQFF. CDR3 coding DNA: TGTGCCAGTAGCCTCCGACAGGGCCGTAACAATGAGCAGTTCTTC.

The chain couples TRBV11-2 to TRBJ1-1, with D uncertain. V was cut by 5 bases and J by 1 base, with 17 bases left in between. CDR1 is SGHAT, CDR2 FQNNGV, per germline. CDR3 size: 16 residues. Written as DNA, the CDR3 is TGTGCCAGCAGCCTACTCCCCGGGGAGGGGAACACTGAAGCTTTCTTT. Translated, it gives CASSLLPGEGNTEAFF. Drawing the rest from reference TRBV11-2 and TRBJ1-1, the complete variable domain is EAGVAQSPRYKIIEKRQSVAFWCNPISGHATLYWYQQILGQGPKLLIQFQNNGVVDDSQLPKDRFSAERLKGVDSTLKIQPAKLEDSAVYLCASSLLPGEGNTEAFFGQGTRLTVV.

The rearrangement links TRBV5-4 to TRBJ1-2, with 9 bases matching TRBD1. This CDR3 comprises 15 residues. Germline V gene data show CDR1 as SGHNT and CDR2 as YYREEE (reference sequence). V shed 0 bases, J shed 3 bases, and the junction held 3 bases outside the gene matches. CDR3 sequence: CASSLGGDRDYGYTF. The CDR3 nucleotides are TGTGCCAGCAGCTTGGGGGGGGACAGGGACTATGGCTACACCTTC.

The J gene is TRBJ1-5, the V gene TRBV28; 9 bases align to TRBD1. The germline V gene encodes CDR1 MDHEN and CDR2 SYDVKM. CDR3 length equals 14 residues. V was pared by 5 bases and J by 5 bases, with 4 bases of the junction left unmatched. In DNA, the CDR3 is TGTGCCAGCAGTACCGGGACAGGGTATCAGCCCCAGCATTTT. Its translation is CASSTGTGYQPQHF.

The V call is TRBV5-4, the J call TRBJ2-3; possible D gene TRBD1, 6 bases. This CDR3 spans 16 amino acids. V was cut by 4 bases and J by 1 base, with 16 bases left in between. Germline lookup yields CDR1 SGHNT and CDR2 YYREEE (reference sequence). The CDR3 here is CASSQKQGMGTDTQYF. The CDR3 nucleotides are TGTGCCAGCAGCCAGAAACAGGGCATGGGCACAGATACGCAGTATTTT.

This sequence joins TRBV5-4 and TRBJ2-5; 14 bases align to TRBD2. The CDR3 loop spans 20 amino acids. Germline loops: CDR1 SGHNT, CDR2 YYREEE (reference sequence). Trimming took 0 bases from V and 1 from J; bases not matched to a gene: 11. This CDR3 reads CASSLASGLAGVGAQETQYF. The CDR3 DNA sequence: TGTGCCAGCAGCTTGGCCTCGGGACTAGCGGGAGTAGGGGCCCAAGAGACCCAGTACTTC.

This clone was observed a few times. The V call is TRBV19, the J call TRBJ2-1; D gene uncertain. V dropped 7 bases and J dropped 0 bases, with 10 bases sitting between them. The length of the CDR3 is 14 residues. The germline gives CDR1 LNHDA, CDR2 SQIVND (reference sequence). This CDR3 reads CASMSRTSYNEQFF. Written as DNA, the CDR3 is TGTGCCAGTATGTCCAGGACCTCCTACAATGAGCAGTTCTTC. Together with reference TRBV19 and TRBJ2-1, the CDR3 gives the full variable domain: DGGITQSPKYLFRKEGQNVTLSCEQNLNHDAMYWYRQDPGQGLRLIYYSQIVNDFQKGDIAEGYSVSREKKESFPLTVTSAQKNPTAFYLCASMSRTSYNEQFFGPGTRLTVL.

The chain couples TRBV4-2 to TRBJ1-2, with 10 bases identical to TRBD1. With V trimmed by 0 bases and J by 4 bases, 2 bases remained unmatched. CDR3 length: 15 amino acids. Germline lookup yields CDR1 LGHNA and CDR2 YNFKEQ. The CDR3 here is CASSQDGTGVYGYTF. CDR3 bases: TGTGCCAGCAGCCAAGACGGGACAGGGGTCTATGGCTACACCTTC.

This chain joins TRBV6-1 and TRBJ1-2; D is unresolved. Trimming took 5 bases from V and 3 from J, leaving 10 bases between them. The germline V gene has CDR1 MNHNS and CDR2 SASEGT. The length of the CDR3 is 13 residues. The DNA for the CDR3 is TGTGCCAGCAGTTTAGACGGATACTATGGCTACACCTTC. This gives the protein CASSLDGYYGYTF.

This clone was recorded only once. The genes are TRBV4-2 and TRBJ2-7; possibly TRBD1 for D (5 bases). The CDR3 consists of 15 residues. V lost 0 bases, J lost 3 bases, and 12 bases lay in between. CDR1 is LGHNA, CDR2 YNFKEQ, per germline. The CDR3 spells CASSQEWQGHYEQYF. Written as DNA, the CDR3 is TGTGCCAGCAGCCAAGAATGGCAGGGTCACTACGAGCAGTACTTC.

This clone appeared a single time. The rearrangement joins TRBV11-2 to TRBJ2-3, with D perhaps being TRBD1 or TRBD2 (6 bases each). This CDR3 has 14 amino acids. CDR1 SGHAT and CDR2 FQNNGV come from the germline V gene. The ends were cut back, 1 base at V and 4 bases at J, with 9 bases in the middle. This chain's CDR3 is CASSLVGGADTQYF. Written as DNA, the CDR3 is TGTGCCAGCAGCTTAGTGGGGGGCGCAGATACGCAGTATTTT.

CDR3 in amino acids: CASSTGWTGSGYTF. In DNA form, the CDR3 reads TGTGCCAGCAGTACGGGTTGGACAGGGTCTGGCTACACCTTC. The chain combines TRBV6-6 with TRBJ1-2; 8 bases agree with TRBD1. The CDR3 totals 14 residues. V lost 5 bases, J lost 7 bases, and 9 bases stayed unmatched. CDR1 and CDR2 from the germline V gene are MNHNY and SVGAGI (reference sequence).

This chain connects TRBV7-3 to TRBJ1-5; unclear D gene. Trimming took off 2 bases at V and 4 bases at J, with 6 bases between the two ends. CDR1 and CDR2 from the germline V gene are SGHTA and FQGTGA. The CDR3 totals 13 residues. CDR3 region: CASSLSGNQPQHF. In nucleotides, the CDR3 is TGTGCCAGCAGCTTATCAGGAAATCAGCCCCAGCATTTT.

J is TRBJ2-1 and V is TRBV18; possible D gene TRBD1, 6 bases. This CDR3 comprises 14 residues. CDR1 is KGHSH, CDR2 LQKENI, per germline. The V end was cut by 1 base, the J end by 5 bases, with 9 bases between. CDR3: CASSPRAGDNEQFF. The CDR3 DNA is TGTGCCAGCTCACCACGGGCAGGGGACAATGAGCAGTTCTTC.

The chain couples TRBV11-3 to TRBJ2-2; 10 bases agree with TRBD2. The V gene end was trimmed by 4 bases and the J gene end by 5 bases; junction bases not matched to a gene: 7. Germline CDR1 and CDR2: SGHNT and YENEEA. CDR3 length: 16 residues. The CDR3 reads CASSSHTAGGTGELFF. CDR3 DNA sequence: TGTGCCAGCAGCTCCCATACAGCGGGAGGGACCGGGGAGCTGTTTTTT. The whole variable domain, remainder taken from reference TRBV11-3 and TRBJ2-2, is EAGVVQSPRYKIIEKKQPVAFWCNPISGHNTLYWYLQNLGQGPELLIRYENEEAVDDSQLPKDRFSAERLKGVDSTLKIQPAELGDSAVYLCASSSHTAGGTGELFFGEGSRLTVL.

CDR3 region: CASSLEVGSGLFF. The CDR3 nucleotides are TGTGCCAGCAGCTTAGAGGTGGGATCAGGGCTGTTTTTT. The rearrangement joins TRBV7-9 to TRBJ1-4; D is perhaps TRBD1 (5 bases). Deletions cut 1 base from V and 14 bases from J, with 14 bases between. This CDR3 is built from 13 residues. CDR1 is SEHNR and CDR2 is FQNEAQ in the germline V gene (reference sequence).

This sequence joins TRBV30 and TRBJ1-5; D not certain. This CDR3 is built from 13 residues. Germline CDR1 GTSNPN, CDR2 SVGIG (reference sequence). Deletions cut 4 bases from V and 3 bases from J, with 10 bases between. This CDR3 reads CAWNSGDNQPQHF. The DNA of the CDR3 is TGTGCCTGGAACTCCGGGGACAATCAGCCCCAGCATTTT.

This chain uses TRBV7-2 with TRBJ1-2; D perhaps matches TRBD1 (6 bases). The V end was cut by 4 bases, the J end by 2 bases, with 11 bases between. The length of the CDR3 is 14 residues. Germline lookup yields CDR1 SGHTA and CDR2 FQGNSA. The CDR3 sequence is CASSSGTTNYGYTF. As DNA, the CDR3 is TGTGCCAGCAGCTCCGGGACAACGAACTATGGCTACACCTTC.

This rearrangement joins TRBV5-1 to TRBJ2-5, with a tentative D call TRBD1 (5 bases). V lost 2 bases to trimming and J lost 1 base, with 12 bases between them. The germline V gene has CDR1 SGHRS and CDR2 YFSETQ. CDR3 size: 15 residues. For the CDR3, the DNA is TGCGCCAGCAGCTTCCCCCTGGGGCCCCAAGAGACCCAGTACTTC. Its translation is CASSFPLGPQETQYF.

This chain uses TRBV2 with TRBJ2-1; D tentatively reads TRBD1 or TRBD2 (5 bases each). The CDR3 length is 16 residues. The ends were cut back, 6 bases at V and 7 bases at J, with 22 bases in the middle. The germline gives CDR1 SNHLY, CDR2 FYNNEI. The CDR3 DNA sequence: TGTGCCAGCAGAAGGGTCGAGGGGCCCCGCAGGAATGAGCAGTTCTTC. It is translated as CASRRVEGPRRNEQFF.